Following are 14 T cell receptor beta chains from one sample sequenced in a study of blood T cell repertoires in COVID-19. This table comes from immunoSEQ multiplex PCR, and its TCRdb copy is limited to in-frame clones, with some not included. Found here are about 200,000 clones, around 82% of them singletons; the top ten hold approximately 6.6%. The specimen was peripheral blood. These receptors all stem from a woman in her seventies with acute or convalescent COVID-19.

This clone was seen only a few times. The chain uses TRBV5-1 and TRBJ1-4, with D perhaps matching TRBD1 (6 bases). The CDR3 covers 13 residues. In germline, CDR1 is SGHRS, CDR2 YFSETQ. V was shortened by 2 bases and J by 5 bases, with 7 bases between the two germline ends. CDR3 loop: CASSFQGNEKLFF. CDR3 sequence (DNA): TGCGCCAGCAGCTTCCAGGGGAATGAAAAACTGTTTTTT.

The chain carries TRBV10-3 and TRBJ2-2; 9 bases match TRBD2. In germline, CDR1 is ENHRY, CDR2 SYGVKD. CDR3 length equals 15 residues. Losses at the gene ends were 4 bases for V and 5 bases for J; bases not matched to a gene: 5. CDR3 in amino acids: CAISGAGGETGELFF. The CDR3 bases are TGTGCCATCAGTGGAGCGGGGGGAGAAACCGGGGAGCTGTTTTTT.

This clone was recorded a few times. V is TRBV5-1 and J is TRBJ1-6; D gene uncertain. CDR1 and CDR2 (germline): SGHRS, YFSETQ. V was pared by 1 base and J by 0 bases, with 14 bases between. The CDR3 totals 18 residues. The CDR3 is CASSLSPPGSSYNSPLHF. The CDR3 DNA is TGCGCCAGCAGCTTGTCTCCGCCCGGGAGCTCCTATAATTCACCCCTCCACTTT.

The V call is TRBV14, the J call TRBJ1-3; 8 bases are a match to TRBD1. The germline CDR1 and CDR2 sequences are SGHDN and FVKESK. The CDR3 runs to 15 residues. J was trimmed by 4 bases and V by 6 bases; bases with no gene match: 8. CDR3: CASSRRTGSGNTIYF. CDR3 bases: TGTGCCAGCAGTCGAAGGACAGGGTCCGGAAACACCATATATTTT.

The V gene is TRBV5-6, the J gene TRBJ1-3; D is unclear. The V gene's germline CDR1 is SGHDT and CDR2 YYEEEE. The CDR3 has 15 residues. Trimming removed 4 bases from V and 0 bases from J, with 11 bases in between. For the CDR3, the DNA is TGTGCCAGCAGCGGTGCGTCCCTCTCTGGAAACACCATATATTTT. Protein: CASSGASLSGNTIYF.

This chain connects TRBV6-1 to TRBJ2-5; 7 bases map to TRBD1. After removal of 2 bases from V and 4 bases from J, the junction contained 7 bases not matched to a gene. Germline lookup yields CDR1 MNHNS and CDR2 SASEGT. The length of the CDR3 is 15 residues. The CDR3 loop reads CASSERQGVAETQYF. CDR3 bases: TGTGCCAGCAGTGAAAGGCAGGGGGTGGCAGAGACCCAGTACTTC.

This clone was seen only a few times. V is TRBV18 and J is TRBJ1-4; D gene uncertain. This CDR3 comprises 15 residues. The V end lost 4 bases, the J end lost 5 bases, and 14 bases lay between the germline ends. From germline, CDR1 is KGHSH and CDR2 LQKENI. The DNA for the CDR3 is TGTGCCAGCTCACAAATGAGCCTTGCCAATGAAAAACTGTTTTTT. Translating gives CASSQMSLANEKLFF.

V and J are TRBV12-3 or TRBV12-4 and TRBJ2-5; possible D gene TRBD2, 5 bases. V lost 6 bases to trimming and J lost 14 bases, with 22 bases between them. CDR3 size: 13 residues. The CDR3 protein is CASSWVGFSVEYF. Here the CDR3 DNA reads TGTGCCAGCAGCTGGGTCGGTTTTAGCGTAGAATACTTC.

This clone came up a few times. This chain links TRBV7-2 with TRBJ1-2; possible D gene TRBD1, 5 bases. CDR1 is SGHTA and CDR2 is FQGNSA in the germline V gene. The CDR3 loop spans 13 amino acids. Between the trimmed V and J ends, which lost 5 bases and 9 bases, there was a span of 16 bases. Here the CDR3 DNA reads TGTGCCAGCAGCCGGTTTCATCCAGGGAGCTACACCTTC. Encoded protein: CASSRFHPGSYTF.

Only a few counts were recorded for this clone. CDR3 nucleotide sequence: TGTGCCAGCAGCTTAGGGCAGCGGGGGGCCCCGAACACCGGGGAGCTGTTTTTT. This gives the protein CASSLGQRGAPNTGELFF. The chain joins TRBV11-3 to TRBJ2-2, with TRBD2 identical over 9 bases. Per germline, CDR1 SGHNT and CDR2 YENEEA. The ends lost 1 base at V and 0 bases at J; junction bases unmatched: 6. The CDR3 totals 18 residues.

The chain uses TRBV11-1 and TRBJ2-5; 11 bases match TRBD2. The CDR3 extends over 15 amino acids. The germline V gene has CDR1 SGHAT and CDR2 FQDESV (reference sequence). After removal of 5 bases from V and 4 bases from J, the junction contained 6 bases not matched to a gene. This chain's CDR3 is CASSLLAGERETQYF. CDR3 DNA sequence: TGTGCCAGCAGCCTACTAGCGGGGGAGCGAGAGACCCAGTACTTC.

This clone was recorded once. The chain has TRBV25-1 and TRBJ2-3, with TRBD1 matching over 8 bases. The germline CDR1 and CDR2 sequences are MGHDK and SYGVNS. This CDR3 comprises 14 residues. Unmatched junction bases numbered 2, after V lost 5 bases and J lost 1 base. CDR3 DNA sequence: TGTGCCAGCAGTAAACAGGGGGGCACAGATACGCAGTATTTT. Translated, it gives CASSKQGGTDTQYF.

This chain links TRBV10-1 with TRBJ2-2; maybe TRBD2 (7 bases). V lost 3 bases, J lost 6 bases, and 11 bases lay in between. Germline V lookup: CDR1 WNHNN, CDR2 SYGVQD (reference sequence). The CDR3 has 14 amino acids. The CDR3 here is CASSDDGGPGELFF. CDR3 DNA sequence: TGCGCCAGCAGTGATGACGGGGGGCCCGGGGAGCTGTTTTTT.

The chain carries TRBV6-6 and TRBJ2-7; tentatively, D is TRBD1 (5 bases). The CDR3 is made up of 12 amino acids. Per the germline V gene, CDR1 is MNHNY and CDR2 is SVGAGI (reference sequence). Trimming left V 5 bases short and J 4 bases short, with 9 bases between. DNA for the CDR3: TGTGCCAGCAGTGCACAGGAATACGAGCAGTACTTC. Translation gives CASSAQEYEQYF.